This TCR beta chain was profiled in a study of Tregs in tolerant kidney transplant recipients. Unstimulated regulatory T cells (CD4+CD25+CD127-), CD4+CD25- non-regulatory cells, CD4 and CD8 cells were FACS-sorted from thawed PBMCs. V trimming: 7 bases; J trimming: 0 bases; junction bases outside the gene matches: 7. The CDR3 is 16 residues long. CDR1 and CDR2 from the germline V gene are SGHTA and FQGNSA. Data came from immunoSEQ multiplex PCR; TCRdb stores just in-frame clones and leaves some out. The table has 240,000 or so clones, 65% to 85% seen once; the top ten hold around 0.68%. The sequencing input was CD4+ T cells from blood. This clonotype was obtained from a human donor in good health. J is TRBJ2-7 and V is TRBV7-2; TRBD2 agrees at 12 bases. The CDR3 sequence: CASKLAGGVSSYEQYF. The CDR3 DNA reads TGTGCCAGCAAACTAGCGGGGGGCGTGAGCTCCTACGAGCAGTACTTC.